This T cell receptor beta chain was documented in a study of T cells in Graves' hyperthyroidism and ophthalmopathy. Uncontrolled infection, other autoimmune disease, pregnancy or lactation barred patients from enrollment. Diagnoses were made from clinical symptoms, serum measures (thyroxine and TRAb), thyroid ultrasound and orbital computed tomography. CDR3 length: 13 residues. Trimming removed 5 bases from V and 3 bases from J; junction bases left unmatched: 3. Germline V lookup: CDR1 MNHEY, CDR2 SVGAGI. Study-wide points: Most expanded thyroid clonotypes above 0.001 also appeared in blood.

From RNA transcripts, TCR beta CDR3 regions were amplified. First-round RT-PCR of the TCR CDR3 relied on the HTBI primer set. TCRdb independently ran MiXCR on the multiplex PCR reads; one entry per CDR3 protein. The table includes hundreds of thousands of distinct CDR3 sequences, about 45% detected once. This clonotype was detected a few times. What it binds is not known. The TCR sequence derives from an adult man with Graves' disease, either hyperthyroidism or ophthalmopathy (not recorded which). The chain uses TRBV6-5 and TRBJ1-2, with 7 bases aligning to TRBD1. The sequencing input was peripheral blood or thyroid tissue (not recorded which). This CDR3 reads CASSDRAYYGYTF. CDR3 in DNA: TGTGCCAGCAGTGACAGGGCCTACTATGGCTACACCTTC.